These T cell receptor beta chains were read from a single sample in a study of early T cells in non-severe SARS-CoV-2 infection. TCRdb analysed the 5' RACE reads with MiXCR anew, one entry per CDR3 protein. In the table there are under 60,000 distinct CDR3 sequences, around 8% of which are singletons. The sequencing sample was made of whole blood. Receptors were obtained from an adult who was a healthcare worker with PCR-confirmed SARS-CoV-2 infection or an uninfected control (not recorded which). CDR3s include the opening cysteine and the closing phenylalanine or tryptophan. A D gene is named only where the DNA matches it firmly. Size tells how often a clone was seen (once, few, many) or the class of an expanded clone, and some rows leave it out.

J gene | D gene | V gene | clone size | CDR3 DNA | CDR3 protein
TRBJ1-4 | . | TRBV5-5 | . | TGTGCCAGCAGTCGACAGATTAATGAAAAACTGTTTTTT | CASSRQINEKLFF
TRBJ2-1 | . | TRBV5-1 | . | TGCGCCAGCAGCTTCCCGGCCTCCTACAATGAGCAGTTCTTC | CASSFPASYNEQFF
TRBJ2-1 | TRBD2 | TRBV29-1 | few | TGCAGCGTTGAAGGTCCGCGGGGGTCCTACAATGAGCAGTTCTTC | CSVEGPRGSYNEQFF
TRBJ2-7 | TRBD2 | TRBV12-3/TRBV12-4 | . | TGTGCCAGCAGTTTTATAGCGGGGCCTTCCTACGAGCAGTACTTC | CASSFIAGPSYEQYF
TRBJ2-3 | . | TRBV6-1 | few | TGTGCCAGCACGGGGCTTACAGGGTTCGGCACAGATACGCAGTATTTT | CASTGLTGFGTDTQYF
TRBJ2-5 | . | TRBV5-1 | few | TGCGCCAGCAGCTTGGATCAGGGAGAGACCCAGTACTTC | CASSLDQGETQYF
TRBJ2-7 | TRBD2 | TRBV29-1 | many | TGCAGCGCCGGGGGGGCACAGTGGGGCCCCAGCTCCTACGAGCAGTACTTC | CSAGGAQWGPSSYEQYF
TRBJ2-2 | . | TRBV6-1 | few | TGTGCCATTACCCGAAGGGGGAGTGACACCGGGGAGCTGTTTTTT | CAITRRGSDTGELFF
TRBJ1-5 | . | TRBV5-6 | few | TGTGCCAGCAGCGGGGGCGGGCCTAGCAATCAGCCCCAGCATTTT | CASSGGGPSNQPQHF
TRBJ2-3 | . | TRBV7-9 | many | TGTGCCAGCATCGAATCGGGGGTGAGCGCAGATACGCAGTATTTT | CASIESGVSADTQYF
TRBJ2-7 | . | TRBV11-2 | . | TGTGCCAGCAGCAAGGGGGGGACAGCCGACGAGCAGTACTTC | CASSKGGTADEQYF
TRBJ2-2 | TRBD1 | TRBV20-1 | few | TGCAGTGCTAGAAGACAGGGAACCGGGGAGCTGTTTTTT | CSARRQGTGELFF
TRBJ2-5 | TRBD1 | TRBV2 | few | TGTGCCAGGGAGACAGGGGGCGAGACCCAGTACTTC | CARETGGETQYF
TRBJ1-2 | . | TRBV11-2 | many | TGTGCCAGCAGCCCCCCAGGTCTGGGGAGGTATGGCTACACCTTC | CASSPPGLGRYGYTF
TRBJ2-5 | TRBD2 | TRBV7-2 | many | TGTGCCGTAGCGGGATCAGTCGGGACCCAGTACTTC | CAVAGSVGTQYF
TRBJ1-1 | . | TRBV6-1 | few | TGTGCCAGCAGCCTACGCGGGACCCACACTGAAGCTTTCTTT | CASSLRGTHTEAFF
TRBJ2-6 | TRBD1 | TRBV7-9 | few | TGTGCCAGCAGCTTAAACCGGGCGGGACAGGGGGGCTCTGGGGCCAACGTCCTGACTTTC | CASSLNRAGQGGSGANVLTF
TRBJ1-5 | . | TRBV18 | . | TGTGCCAGCTCACCGGGGATCAATCAGCCCCAGCATTTT | CASSPGINQPQHF
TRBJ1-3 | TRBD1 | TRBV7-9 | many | TGTGCCAGCAGCTTAGCCCCAGGGGGCAGTGGAAACACCATATATTTT | CASSLAPGGSGNTIYF
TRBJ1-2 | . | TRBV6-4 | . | TGTGCCAGCAGTCCGGAGACAGGATCTGGCTACACCTTC | CASSPETGSGYTF
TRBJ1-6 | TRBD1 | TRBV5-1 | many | TGCGCCAGCAGCCAAGGGGGCCTAAATTCACCCCTCCACTTT | CASSQGGLNSPLHF
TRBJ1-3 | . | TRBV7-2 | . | TGTGCCAGCAGCCCGAATGGGACTCCCGGAAACACCATATATTTT | CASSPNGTPGNTIYF
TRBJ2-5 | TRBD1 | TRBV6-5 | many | TGTGCCAGCAGTGTGACAGGGGAGGAAGAGACCCAGTACTTC | CASSVTGEEETQYF
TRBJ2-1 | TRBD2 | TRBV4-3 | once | TGCGCCAGCAGCCAATGGCGGGAGAAAAATGAGCAGTTCTTC | CASSQWREKNEQFF
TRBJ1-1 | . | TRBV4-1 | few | TGCGCCAGCAGCCTCTCCCTTATGACTGAAGCTTTCTTT | CASSLSLMTEAFF
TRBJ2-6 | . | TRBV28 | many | TGTGCCACAAGGGGACCCTACTCTGGGGCCAACGTCCTGACTTTC | CATRGPYSGANVLTF
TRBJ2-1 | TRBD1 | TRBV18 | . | TGTGCCAGCTCACCCTCGGAGCCGGGACAGGGGGCGAGGATTAGGTTCTTC | CASSPSEPGQGARIRFF
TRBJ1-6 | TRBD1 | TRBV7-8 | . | TGTGCCAGCAGCTTGGAGGGGGCCAACTATAATTCACCCCTCCACTTT | CASSLEGANYNSPLHF
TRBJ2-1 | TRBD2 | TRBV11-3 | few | TGTGCCAGCAGCTTGAGCGGGGGGGGTTTAAATGAGCAGTTCTTC | CASSLSGGGLNEQFF
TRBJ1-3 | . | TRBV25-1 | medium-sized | TGTGCCAGCAGTGGGGACGGAAGCTCTGGAAACACCATATATTTT | CASSGDGSSGNTIYF
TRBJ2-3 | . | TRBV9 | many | TGTGCCAGCAGCGTAGGGACTCCCACAGATACGCAGTATTTT | CASSVGTPTDTQYF
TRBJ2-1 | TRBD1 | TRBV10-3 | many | TGTGCCTCGGGACAGGGGTACAATGAGCAGTTCTTC | CASGQGYNEQFF
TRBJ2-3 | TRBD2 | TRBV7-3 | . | TGTGCCAGCAGCCCTCTCGGGGGGACTGCGCAGTATTTT | CASSPLGGTAQYF
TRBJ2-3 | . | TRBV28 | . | TGTGCCAGCAGTCCACCCTCGGGACATTTAGATACGCAGTATTTT | CASSPPSGHLDTQYF
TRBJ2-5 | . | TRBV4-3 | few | TGCGCCAGCAGCCAAGGCGTCACAGGACAGCTGGAGACCCAGTACTTC | CASSQGVTGQLETQYF
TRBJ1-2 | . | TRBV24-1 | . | TGTGCCACCAGTGATTCCCGGCACAATTATGGCTACACCTTC | CATSDSRHNYGYTF
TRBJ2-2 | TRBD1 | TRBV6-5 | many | TGTGCCAGCAGTCCGGGACAGGGCACCGGGGAGCTGTTTTTT | CASSPGQGTGELFF
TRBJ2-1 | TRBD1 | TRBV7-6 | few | TGTGCCAGCAGCTTAAGACCGGGACAGGGTCTGTTCTTC | CASSLRPGQGLFF
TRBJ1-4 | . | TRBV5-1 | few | TGCGCCAGCAGCTTATCTAGAACTAATGAAAAACTGTTTTTT | CASSLSRTNEKLFF
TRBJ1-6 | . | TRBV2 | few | TGTGCCGGAAGAGAAAATTCACCCCTCCACTTT | CAGRENSPLHF
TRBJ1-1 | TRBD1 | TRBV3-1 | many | TGTGCCAGCAGACGGGACAGTCGAATCCGTGAAGCTTTCTTT | CASRRDSRIREAFF
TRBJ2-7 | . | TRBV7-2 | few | TGTGCCAGCGGAACCGGTCCCTACGAGCAGTACTTC | CASGTGPYEQYF
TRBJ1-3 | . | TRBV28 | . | TGTGCCGGCCAGGGGCCTGGAAACACCATATATTTT | CAGQGPGNTIYF
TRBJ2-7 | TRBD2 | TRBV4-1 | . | TGCGCCAGCAGCCAAGCCTCCACTAGCGGGAGCTACGAGCAGTACTTC | CASSQASTSGSYEQYF
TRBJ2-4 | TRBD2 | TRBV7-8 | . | TGTGCCAGCAGCCGGTCTTTAGGGAGGGAAAACATTCAGTACTTC | CASSRSLGRENIQYF
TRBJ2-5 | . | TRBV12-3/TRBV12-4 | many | TGTGCCAGCAGTTTAGGTCTACTGCCGTACTTC | CASSLGLLPYF
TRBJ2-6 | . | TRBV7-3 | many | TGTGCCAGCAGCTCCCCTGGGGCCAACGTCCTGACTTTC | CASSSPGANVLTF
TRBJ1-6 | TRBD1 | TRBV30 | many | TGTGCCTGGAGGAGGGGACAGTTTAATTCACCCCTCCACTTT | CAWRRGQFNSPLHF
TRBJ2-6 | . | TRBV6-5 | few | TGTGCCAGCAGTTACTCGCTCGGAGTCTCTGGGGCCAACGTCCTGACTTTC | CASSYSLGVSGANVLTF
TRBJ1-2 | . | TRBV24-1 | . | TGTGCCACCCGTTCGGGAACCGACGCCTATGGCTACACCTTC | CATRSGTDAYGYTF
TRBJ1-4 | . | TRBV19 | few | TGTGCCAGTAGTATAAGGGTTGAAAAACTGTTTTTT | CASSIRVEKLFF
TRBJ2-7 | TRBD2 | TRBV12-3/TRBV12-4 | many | TGTGCCAGCAGTCTGAAGCGGGGCCCCTCCTACGAGCAGTACTTC | CASSLKRGPSYEQYF
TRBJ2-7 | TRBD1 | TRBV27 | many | TGTGCCAGCAGTTTCGGGGACAGCTCCTACGAGCAGTACTTC | CASSFGDSSYEQYF
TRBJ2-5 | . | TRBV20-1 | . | TGCAGTGCTAAAGGTTCCCCAAGGGAGACCCAGTACTTC | CSAKGSPRETQYF
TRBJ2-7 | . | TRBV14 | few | TGTGCCAGCAGCCAACGTACAGGGTCCGACGAGCAGTACTTC | CASSQRTGSDEQYF
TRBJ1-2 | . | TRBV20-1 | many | TGCAGTGCTAGAGTGAACACCGACTATGGCTACACCTTC | CSARVNTDYGYTF
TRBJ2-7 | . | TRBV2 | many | TGTGCCAGCAGTCCACAGGGAACCTACGAGCAGTACTTC | CASSPQGTYEQYF
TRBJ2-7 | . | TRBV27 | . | TGTGCCAGCAGTTTACGGTTGGGGGCCCGCCACGAGCAGTACTTC | CASSLRLGARHEQYF
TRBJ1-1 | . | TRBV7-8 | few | TGTGCCAGCAGCCCCATAACAGGGTCTCTGACTGCTTTCTTT | CASSPITGSLTAFF
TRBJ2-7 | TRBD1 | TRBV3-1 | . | TGTGCCAGCAGCCCCCGGACAGGGAATAACGAGCAGTACTTC | CASSPRTGNNEQYF